Listed below are T cell receptor beta chains from one sample, sequenced in a study of T cells in Graves' hyperthyroidism and ophthalmopathy. A single record per CDR3 protein comes from TCRdb applying MiXCR to the multiplex PCR reads. The sample holds hundreds of thousands of distinct CDR3 sequences, roughly 20% seen once. Sequenced material: blood. All receptors come from a woman in her 50s with Graves' hyperthyroidism that later progressed to Graves' ophthalmopathy. Each CDR3 is given with its conserved first and last residue. D genes are given only for firm matches. Size is omitted from some rows. Given values are once, few, many or a class for expanded clones.

d_gene	abundance	v_gene	j_gene	CDR3aa	CDR3nt
.	.	TRBV18	TRBJ1-1	CASSLSGSEQYETFF	TGTGCCAGCTCACTTTCCGGATCAGAGCAGTATGAAACTTTCTTT
.	few	TRBV6-1	TRBJ1-1	CASTPQGHTEAFF	TGTGCCAGCACCCCTCAGGGGCACACTGAAGCTTTCTTT
.	many	TRBV2	TRBJ2-2	CASGTLNTGELFF	TGTGCCAGCGGGACTCTTAACACCGGGGAGCTGTTTTTT
.	many	TRBV20-1	TRBJ1-1	CSARNRAITEAFF	TGCAGTGCTAGGAACAGGGCGATCACTGAAGCTTTCTTT
.	many	TRBV12-3/TRBV12-4	TRBJ2-7	CASSLSLNSYEQYF	TGTGCCAGCAGTTTGAGTCTCAACTCCTACGAGCAGTACTTC
.	few	TRBV18	TRBJ1-6	CASSPLDYSPLHF	TGTGCCAGCTCACCCCTGGACTATTCACCCCTCCACTTT
.	few	TRBV20-1	TRBJ2-5	CSAEYQETQYF	TGCAGTGCCGAGTACCAAGAGACCCAGTACTTC
.	many	TRBV14	TRBJ1-1	CASSPNTGTLNTEAFF	TGTGCCAGCAGCCCGAATACCGGGACACTGAACACTGAAGCTTTCTTT
.	many	TRBV7-9	TRBJ2-7	CASSQARYLSYEQYF	TGTGCCAGCAGTCAAGCTAGGTACCTCTCCTACGAGCAGTACTTC
.	many	TRBV20-1	TRBJ2-2	CSARDLSGGELFF	TGCAGTGCTAGAGATCTCTCGGGCGGGGAGCTGTTTTTT
.	.	TRBV28	TRBJ2-7	CASSHGDSSYEQYF	TGTGCCAGCAGTCACGGCGACAGCTCCTACGAGCAGTACTTC
.	many	TRBV5-6	TRBJ1-2	CASSLVQGHGYTF	TGTGCCAGCAGCTTGGTGCAGGGGCACGGCTACACCTTC
.	.	TRBV6-1	TRBJ1-2	CAALGAGGYTF	TGTGCGGCTCTGGGGGCAGGGGGCTACACCTTC
.	many	TRBV11-2	TRBJ2-4	CASSFPLGPSKNIQYF	TGTGCCAGCAGCTTCCCGCTAGGTCCTTCCAAAAACATTCAGTACTTC
.	many	TRBV11-1	TRBJ2-7	CASSKPGQSSYEQYF	TGTGCCAGCAGCAAGCCGGGACAAAGCTCCTACGAGCAGTACTTC
.	many	TRBV4-1	TRBJ1-1	CASSQDAVGRGANTEAFF	TGCGCCAGCAGCCAAGATGCTGTAGGCAGGGGAGCCAACACTGAAGCTTTCTTT
.	.	TRBV6-1	TRBJ1-2	CASRYREDYGYTF	TGTGCCAGCAGGTACAGGGAGGACTATGGCTACACCTTC
.	many	TRBV11-2	TRBJ2-1	CASSLDPVYNEQFF	TGTGCCAGCAGCTTAGACCCAGTATACAATGAGCAGTTCTTC
.	.	TRBV6-1	TRBJ2-3	CASRELVSYTDTQYF	TGTGCCAGCAGAGAACTAGTTAGTTATACAGATACGCAGTATTTT
.	many	TRBV4-2	TRBJ2-7	CASSPLRGGGYEQYF	TGTGCCAGCAGCCCACTTCGGGGCGGAGGATACGAGCAGTACTTC
.	many	TRBV18	TRBJ1-1	CASSPLSLDTEAFF	TGTGCCAGCTCACCACTGAGCTTGGACACTGAAGCTTTCTTT
.	many	TRBV27	TRBJ1-1	CASRMGLDTEAFF	TGTGCCAGCAGAATGGGGCTCGACACTGAAGCTTTCTTT
.	few	TRBV5-1	TRBJ2-3	CASSLWDLTDTQYF	TGCGCCAGCAGCTTGTGGGACCTCACAGATACGCAGTATTTT
TRBD1	many	TRBV12-3/TRBV12-4	TRBJ1-5	CASSHGTGNQPQHF	TGTGCCAGCAGCCACGGGACAGGCAATCAGCCCCAGCATTTT
TRBD1	few	TRBV29-1	TRBJ2-1	CSVEGVSQGSYNEQFF	TGCAGCGTTGAAGGGGTGTCACAGGGGAGCTACAATGAGCAGTTCTTC
.	.	TRBV6-1	TRBJ2-5	CASSPGLLESETQYF	TGTGCCAGCAGTCCCGGACTACTAGAGTCTGAGACCCAGTACTTC
.	.	TRBV5-1	TRBJ2-1	CASSFGKANEQFF	TGCGCCAGCAGCTTTGGAAAAGCCAATGAGCAGTTCTTC
TRBD1	.	TRBV9	TRBJ2-2	CASSVRTGPTGELFF	TGTGCCAGCAGCGTGAGGACAGGGCCCACCGGGGAGCTGTTTTTT